A few counts support the clone carrying this T cell receptor beta chain. Germline V gives CDR1 SNHLY, CDR2 FYNNEI. V lost 2 bases to trimming and J lost 6 bases, with 13 bases between them. The length of the CDR3 is 15 residues. The data stem from a study of blood T cell repertoires in COVID-19. Study context: The samples span acute and convalescent COVID-19 from the United States, Italy and Spain. From T cells, B-cell-depleted T cells, or PBMCs came the material, which was cDNA or gDNA.

Authors' data handling: Estimated nucleated cell counts came from reference gene primer amplification. Here immunoSEQ multiplex PCR was the method, and the copy in TCRdb shows in-frame clones only, minus some. The V and J calls and clone size are taken from that table; D and trimming were inferred from the DNA. The sample lists roughly 70,000 clones, 70% to 85% occurring once. The specimen sequenced was peripheral blood. This chain connects TRBV2 to TRBJ2-2, with D possibly TRBD1 on 5 matching bases. This receptor was identified in a woman aged 70-85 years with acute or convalescent COVID-19. CDR3 protein: CASSERNRRSGELFF. The DNA for the CDR3 is TGTGCCAGCAGTGAACGGAACAGGCGGTCCGGGGAGCTGTTTTTT.